The rows below give T cell receptor beta chains drawn from one sample of a study of beta chain features in type 1 diabetes. TCRdb's copy holds only in-frame clones and misses some; the assay was immunoSEQ multiplex PCR. The sample lists hundreds of thousands of clones, under 20% seen once, with about 0.025% in the top ten. Source material: naive CD4+ T cells from blood. These receptors were taken from a woman aged 18-35 years in good health. Both conserved end residues are part of each CDR3. D genes are given only for firm matches. Size values are once, few and many counts, or a class for expanded clones, and some rows have none.

clone_size	j_call	v_call	d_call	cdr3_aa	cdr3_nt
few	TRBJ1-4	TRBV4-3	NA	CASSQDRIGRNEKLFF	TGCGCCAGCAGCCAAGATCGGATAGGGAGGAATGAAAAACTGTTTTTT
NA	TRBJ2-7	TRBV27	NA	CASSSIKGLAYEQYF	TGTGCCAGCAGTTCGATAAAGGGTTTAGCCTACGAGCAGTACTTC
NA	TRBJ2-7	TRBV4-2	NA	CASSPHRDTSYEQYF	TGTGCCAGCAGCCCCCACCGGGACACGTCCTACGAGCAGTACTTC
NA	TRBJ2-2	TRBV19	NA	CASSTDAGGELFF	TGTGCCAGTAGTACCGACGCCGGAGGGGAGCTGTTTTTT
few	TRBJ2-5	TRBV5-1	TRBD2	CASSPPNLGLAGEETQYF	TGCGCCAGCAGCCCTCCCAACTTGGGACTAGCGGGAGAAGAGACCCAGTACTTC
NA	TRBJ1-5	TRBV6-5	NA	CASSPGRLANQPQHF	TGTGCCAGCAGCCCAGGACGTCTAGCTAATCAGCCCCAGCATTTT
NA	TRBJ2-3	TRBV7-9	NA	CASSSNKWADTQYF	TGTGCCAGCAGCTCAAACAAGTGGGCAGATACGCAGTATTTT
NA	TRBJ1-1	TRBV5-1	NA	CASSLDVGRTEAFF	TGCGCCAGCAGCTTGGACGTGGGACGTACTGAAGCTTTCTTT
few	TRBJ2-3	TRBV7-2	NA	CASSDPGADTQYF	TGTGCCAGCAGCGATCCCGGTGCAGATACGCAGTATTTT
NA	TRBJ2-3	TRBV19	TRBD2	CASSRIAGADTQYF	TGTGCCAGTAGTCGAATAGCGGGAGCCGATACGCAGTATTTT
NA	TRBJ2-4	TRBV2	NA	CASSAETKNIQYF	TGTGCCAGCAGTGCAGAGACCAAAAACATTCAGTACTTC
NA	TRBJ2-2	TRBV11-2	TRBD2	CASSLSLAGVVGELFF	TGTGCCAGCAGCTTGTCGTTAGCGGGAGTCGTCGGGGAGCTGTTTTTT
few	TRBJ2-5	TRBV27	NA	CASSAGSETQYF	TGTGCCAGCAGTGCGGGGTCGGAGACCCAGTACTTC
NA	TRBJ1-1	TRBV27	NA	CASSFDGTINTEAFF	TGTGCCAGCAGTTTTGATGGGACAATAAACACTGAAGCTTTCTTT
NA	TRBJ1-2	TRBV18	TRBD1	CASSPGTGSYGYTF	TGTGCCAGCTCACCAGGGACAGGGAGCTATGGCTACACCTTC
NA	TRBJ2-7	TRBV4-3	TRBD1	CASSQVPRGRQEQYF	TGCGCCAGCAGCCAAGTGCCCAGGGGGCGTCAAGAGCAGTACTTC
NA	TRBJ2-3	TRBV7-2	TRBD2	CASSLGLAGVPTTDTQYF	TGTGCCAGCAGCTTGGGACTAGCGGGAGTCCCTACCACAGATACGCAGTATTTT
few	TRBJ2-1	TRBV6-6	NA	CASSYLDSYNEQFF	TGTGCCAGCAGTTATCTGGACAGTTACAATGAGCAGTTCTTC
NA	TRBJ2-7	TRBV11-1	NA	CASSFKGSYEQYF	TGTGCCAGCAGCTTTAAAGGATCCTACGAGCAGTACTTC
NA	TRBJ2-7	TRBV10-3	NA	CAISVTTYEQYF	TGTGCCATCAGTGTGACAACCTACGAGCAGTACTTC
NA	TRBJ1-1	TRBV15	NA	CATSRGGLNTEAFF	TGTGCCACCAGCAGAGGAGGTTTGAACACTGAAGCTTTCTTT
NA	TRBJ1-1	TRBV5-1	NA	CASSPQGLATEAFF	TGCGCCAGCAGCCCACAGGGCCTAGCCACTGAAGCTTTCTTT